The 19 T cell receptor beta chains reported below all come from one sample, sequenced in a study of radiotherapy plus CTLA-4 blockade in lung cancer. Clones were read by immunoSEQ multiplex PCR, and TCRdb kept only the in-frame ones, dropping some. The sample consists of fewer than 65,000 clones, roughly 81% of them appearing once. The source material was peripheral blood, sampled from a patient treated with radiotherapy plus ipilimumab. The receptors shown here come from a human donor with non-small cell lung cancer whose response to radiotherapy plus ipilimumab could not be evaluated.

The gene calls are TRBV28 and TRBJ2-3; D may be TRBD1 (6 bases). V was trimmed by 4 bases and J by 3 bases, leaving 17 bases between them. The CDR3 has 16 residues. Germline-derived CDR1 and CDR2 are MDHEN and SYDVKM. The CDR3 sequence: CASSSSQGGATDTQYF. The CDR3 DNA reads TGTGCCAGCAGTTCCTCACAGGGTGGTGCGACAGATACGCAGTATTTT.

This clone came up a few times. V and J are TRBV5-4 and TRBJ2-6; D uncertain. V shed 1 base and J shed 0 bases, with 8 bases lying between them. The CDR3 runs to 16 residues. Germline values: CDR1 SGHNT, CDR2 YYREEE (reference sequence). Written as DNA, the CDR3 is TGTGCCAGCAGCTTGAGGAGTGACTCTGGGGCCAACGTCCTGACTTTC. Amino acid sequence: CASSLRSDSGANVLTF.

This sequence joins TRBV7-2 and TRBJ1-3; D ambiguous. Germline CDR1 and CDR2: SGHTA and FQGNSA. This CDR3 region has 15 residues. Trimming stripped 5 bases from V and 3 bases from J, with 14 bases between. The CDR3 sequence is CASSMGPAGGNTIYF. The CDR3 DNA is TGTGCCAGCAGCATGGGCCCCGCAGGTGGAAACACCATATATTTT.

V is TRBV5-1 and J is TRBJ1-1, with a tentative D call TRBD1 (5 bases). The CDR3 has 13 amino acids. The V end was cut by 3 bases, the J end by 4 bases, with 10 bases between. CDR1 SGHRS and CDR2 YFSETQ come from the germline V gene. The chain's CDR3 is CASSSGVATEAFF. CDR3 DNA sequence: TGCGCCAGCAGCTCGGGGGTGGCCACTGAAGCTTTCTTT. The complete variable domain, with remaining parts taken from reference TRBV5-1 and TRBJ1-1, reads KAGVTQTPRYLIKTRGQQVTLSCSPISGHRSVSWYQQTPGQGLQFLFEYFSETQRNKGNFPGRFSGRQFSNSRSEMNVSTLELGDSALYLCASSSGVATEAFFGQGTRLTVV.

The rearrangement links TRBV16 to TRBJ1-5, with D possibly being TRBD1 (5 bases). This CDR3 has 16 residues. The ends were cut back, 0 bases at V and 1 base at J, with 10 bases in the middle. Germline CDR1 KGHSY, CDR2 FQNENV. The CDR3 sequence is CASSQSLGLSNQPQHF. CDR3 DNA sequence: TGTGCCAGCAGCCAATCCTTGGGGCTGAGCAATCAGCCCCAGCATTTT.

The genes are TRBV11-3 and TRBJ2-1, with D maybe TRBD2 (5 bases). Germline assignment: CDR1 SGHNT and CDR2 YENEEA. Trimming took 1 base from V and 6 from J, leaving 10 bases between them. This CDR3 has 14 amino acids. CDR3 residues: CASSLGRAVNEQFF. CDR3 coding DNA: TGTGCCAGCAGCTTAGGGCGGGCCGTCAATGAGCAGTTCTTC.

The chain joins TRBV28 to TRBJ2-7; possible D gene TRBD2, 7 bases. CDR3 size: 14 residues. V was clipped by 5 bases and J by 3 bases, with 14 bases between them. Germline V CDR1 and CDR2: MDHEN, SYDVKM. The CDR3 is CASSPGGRHYEQYF. The CDR3 DNA is TGTGCCAGCAGTCCGGGGGGCAGACACTACGAGCAGTACTTC.

This rearrangement joins TRBV6-5 to TRBJ1-2; perhaps TRBD1 as D (6 bases). This CDR3 has 13 amino acids. The V gene lost 7 bases and the J gene lost 7 bases, with 16 bases spanning the gap. The germline CDR1 and CDR2 sequences are MNHEY and SVGAGI. The CDR3 reads CASNPTGVGGYTF. The CDR3 DNA reads TGTGCCAGCAACCCGACAGGCGTTGGTGGCTACACCTTC.

The chain employs TRBV29-1 and TRBJ2-3; D gene unclear. The CDR3 contains 11 residues. V was shortened by 8 bases and J by 4 bases, with 10 bases between the two germline ends. Per germline, CDR1 SQVTM and CDR2 ANQGSEA. CDR3 DNA sequence: TGCAGCTTTCCCCTGTCAGATACGCAGTATTTT. Translating it yields CSFPLSDTQYF.

The chain carries TRBV4-3 and TRBJ1-2, with 7 nucleotides matching TRBD1. In germline, CDR1 is LGHNA, CDR2 YSLEER. V was pared by 4 bases and J by 0 bases, with 8 bases of the junction left unmatched. This CDR3 has 16 amino acids. The CDR3 spells CASSPDTGQTNYGYTF. The CDR3 DNA sequence: TGCGCCAGCAGCCCAGATACGGGACAGACTAACTATGGCTACACCTTC.

This chain links TRBV29-1 with TRBJ2-3; perhaps TRBD1 as D (5 bases). Trimming pared 4 bases from V and 1 base from J, leaving 9 bases between. The CDR3 loop spans 13 amino acids. Germline CDR1 reads SQVTM; CDR2 reads ANQGSEA. CDR3 coding DNA: TGCAGCGTTGGGGGCCCAGGCACAGATACGCAGTATTTT. Translating gives CSVGGPGTDTQYF.

This chain uses TRBV27 with TRBJ2-1, with 10 nucleotides matching TRBD2. Germline trimming cut 3 bases from V and 0 bases from J; bases unmatched to any gene: 2. There are 16 residues in the CDR3. In germline, CDR1 is MNHEY, CDR2 SMNVEV (reference sequence). As DNA, the CDR3 is TGTGCCAGCAGTTTGTCTAGCGGGAGCTCCTACAATGAGCAGTTCTTC. As protein: CASSLSSGSSYNEQFF.

The V and J genes are TRBV6-4 and TRBJ1-4; 7 bases fit TRBD1. Per germline, CDR1 MRHNA and CDR2 SNTAGT. V dropped 3 bases and J dropped 3; count of bases not matched to a gene: 13. The length of the CDR3 is 18 residues. The chain's CDR3 is CASSDLRDRVVANEKLFF. The CDR3 region has the DNA TGTGCCAGCAGTGATTTACGTGACAGGGTAGTTGCTAATGAAAAACTGTTTTTT.

The rearrangement uses TRBV4-1 and TRBJ2-1, with 10 bases identical to TRBD1. The germline V gene encodes CDR1 MGHRA and CDR2 YSYEKL. The CDR3 spans 20 residues. The ends lost 1 base at V and 0 bases at J; junction bases unmatched: 12. The CDR3: CASSQAETGGVVSSYNEQFF. DNA for the CDR3: TGCGCCAGCAGCCAAGCGGAGACAGGGGGCGTCGTGAGCTCCTACAATGAGCAGTTCTTC.

V is TRBV28 and J is TRBJ2-1; 10 positions agree with TRBD2. With 6 bases clipped from V and 9 bases from J, the junction kept 5 bases outside the gene matches. The CDR3 length is 13 residues. Germline CDR1 is MDHEN and CDR2 is SYDVKM. The CDR3 bases are TGTGCCAGCAGCCGAACTAGCGGGGTTGAGCAGTTCTTC. Amino acid sequence: CASSRTSGVEQFF.

This sequence joins TRBV6-5 and TRBJ2-1; perhaps TRBD2 as D (6 bases). Trimming shortened V by 0 bases and J by 5 bases, and 8 bases separated the two germline ends. This CDR3 spans 14 amino acids. Germline V gene data show CDR1 as MNHEY and CDR2 as SVGAGI. The CDR3 is CASSYSGRNNEQFF. CDR3 in DNA: TGTGCCAGCAGTTACTCGGGGAGGAACAATGAGCAGTTCTTC.

V and J are TRBV7-3 and TRBJ2-3; 11 bases agree with TRBD2. The germline V gene encodes CDR1 SGHTA and CDR2 FQGTGA. V trimming: 4 bases; J trimming: 2 bases; junction bases outside the gene matches: 8. CDR3 length equals 17 residues. In DNA form, the CDR3 reads TGTGCCAGCAGCTCTACCGGGACTAGCGGACCCACAGATACGCAGTATTTT. This sequence encodes CASSSTGTSGPTDTQYF. The complete variable domain, with remaining parts taken from reference TRBV7-3 and TRBJ2-3, reads GAGVSQTPSNKVTEKGKYVELRCDPISGHTALYWYRQSLGQGPEFLIYFQGTGAADDSGLPNDRFFAVRPEGSVSTLKIQRTERGDSAVYLCASSSTGTSGPTDTQYFGPGTRLTVL.

The V and J genes are TRBV7-3 and TRBJ2-5, with no clear D. Germline V gene sequence: CDR1 SGHTA, CDR2 FQGTGA. This CDR3 contains 13 residues. The ends were cut back, 2 bases at V and 1 base at J, with 5 bases in the middle. DNA of the CDR3: TGTGCCAGCAGCTTATCGGGCCAAGAGACCCAGTACTTC. It encodes CASSLSGQETQYF.

The chain combines TRBV16 with TRBJ1-2; 7 bases align to TRBD1. The CDR3 consists of 14 residues. Germline V gene data show CDR1 as KGHSY and CDR2 as FQNENV. Trimming removed 4 bases from V and 5 bases from J; junction bases left unmatched: 7. Written as DNA, the CDR3 is TGTGCCAGCAGCCTCACAGGGGCGGGGTATGGCTACACCTTC. Translation: CASSLTGAGYGYTF.